The 16 T cell receptor beta chains in this list originate from one sample, sequenced in a study of blood T cell repertoires in COVID-19. Sequencing was performed with immunoSEQ multiplex PCR; in TCRdb, only in-frame clones are kept and a portion is missing. Of around 140,000 clones in the sample, just over 85% were seen once. The sequencing input was peripheral blood. The receptors originated from a woman aged 60-75 years with acute or convalescent COVID-19.

The chain links TRBV18 to TRBJ1-2; a weak D match, TRBD1 (5 bases). CDR1 and CDR2 (germline): KGHSH, LQKENI. With 3 bases removed from V and 7 bases from J, the gap between germline ends came to 18 bases. CDR3 length equals 15 residues. The CDR3: CASSPRVGGEGGYTF. The CDR3 DNA is TGTGCCAGCTCACCCCGTGTCGGAGGGGAAGGTGGCTACACCTTC.

V gene TRBV20-1 combines with J gene TRBJ2-3; 10 bases align to TRBD2. Trimming took 3 bases from V and 7 from J; bases not matched to a gene: 10. This CDR3 comprises 15 residues. Germline CDR1 reads DFQATT; CDR2 reads SNEGSKA (reference sequence). DNA for the CDR3: TGCAGTGCTAGTTGGGAGCGGGGGGGCCCGTATACGCAGTATTTT. Translated, it gives CSASWERGGPYTQYF.

The chain couples TRBV10-1 to TRBJ2-7, with D maybe TRBD2 (5 bases). The germline V gene has CDR1 WNHNN and CDR2 SYGVQD (reference sequence). V was clipped by 2 bases and J by 0 bases, with 5 bases between them. The CDR3 totals 13 residues. CDR3 nucleotide sequence: TGCGCCAGCAGTGAGGGAGGCTCCTACGAGCAGTACTTC. It yields the protein CASSEGGSYEQYF.

The rearrangement links TRBV9 to TRBJ2-2; 8 nucleotides match TRBD2. CDR1 and CDR2 from the germline V gene are SGDLS and YYNGEE. The CDR3 consists of 15 residues. With 4 bases clipped from V and 6 bases from J, the junction kept 8 bases outside the gene matches. The CDR3 bases are TGTGCCAGCAGCAGACCGGGACTAGTGGCCGGGGAGCTGTTTTTT. This sequence encodes CASSRPGLVAGELFF.

V and J are TRBV27 and TRBJ2-5; D gene uncertain. The CDR3 totals 14 residues. V lost 0 bases and J lost 0, with 5 bases in between. The germline CDR1 and CDR2 sequences are MNHEY and SMNVEV (reference sequence). The CDR3 bases are TGTGCCAGCAGTTTATCGTGGCACCAAGAGACCCAGTACTTC. This encodes CASSLSWHQETQYF.

The chain recombines TRBV19 with TRBJ2-7, with 8 bases identical to TRBD2. With V trimmed by 11 bases and J by 4 bases, 10 bases remained unmatched. The CDR3 runs to 13 residues. Germline CDR1 is LNHDA and CDR2 is SQIVND (reference sequence). CDR3 amino acids: CAWRGTSEYEQYF. The DNA for the CDR3 is TGTGCCTGGAGAGGGACTAGTGAATACGAGCAGTACTTC.

This rearrangement joins TRBV3-1 (or the pseudogene TRBV3-2) to TRBJ2-7; TRBD1 matches at 7 bases. The germline V gene has CDR1 LGHDT and CDR2 YNNKEL (reference sequence). V dropped 4 bases and J dropped 4; count of bases not matched to a gene: 4. CDR3 length: 13 amino acids. CDR3 region: CASSRQQGYEQYF. CDR3 bases: TGTGCCAGCAGCCGGCAACAGGGGTACGAGCAGTACTTC.

The chain employs TRBV5-4 and TRBJ1-1; weak D call: TRBD1 (6 bases). This CDR3 has 14 residues. The germline V gene has CDR1 SGHNT and CDR2 YYREEE (reference sequence). Trimming left V 6 bases short and J 3 bases short, with 15 bases between. CDR3 in DNA: TGTGCCAGCAACCCACAGGGACGGGACACTGAAGCTTTCTTT. This sequence encodes CASNPQGRDTEAFF.

The CDR3 is CSASRLARTGELFF. As DNA, the CDR3 is TGCAGTGCTAGTAGGCTAGCGAGGACCGGGGAGCTGTTTTTT. This chain joins TRBV20-1 and TRBJ2-2, with a possible D match to TRBD2 (6 bases). The germline gives CDR1 DFQATT, CDR2 SNEGSKA (reference sequence). The CDR3 spans 14 residues. The V gene lost 3 bases and the J gene lost 5 bases, with 13 bases spanning the gap.

The chain couples TRBV6-6 to TRBJ2-7; D perhaps matches TRBD1 (6 bases). This CDR3 has 14 residues. V lost 1 base to trimming and J lost 2 bases, with 9 bases between them. The germline gives CDR1 MNHNY, CDR2 SVGAGI (reference sequence). In DNA, the CDR3 is TGTGCCAGCAGTTACTTTCCAGGGGCCTACGAGCAGTACTTC. It encodes CASSYFPGAYEQYF.

J is TRBJ2-7 and V is TRBV28; TRBD1 agrees at 8 bases. There are 15 residues in the CDR3. The V segment lost 2 bases and the J segment 2 bases; nucleotides outside the gene matches: 5. The germline gives CDR1 MDHEN, CDR2 SYDVKM. In nucleotides, the CDR3 is TGTGCCAGCAGTTTACAGGGGGCCCTAACCTACGAGCAGTACTTC. Translated, it gives CASSLQGALTYEQYF. Drawing the rest from reference TRBV28 and TRBJ2-7, the complete variable domain is DVKVTQSSRYLVKRTGEKVFLECVQDMDHENMFWYRQDPGLGLRLIYFSYDVKMKEKGDIPEGYSVSREKKERFSLILESASTNQTSMYLCASSLQGALTYEQYFGPGTRLTVT.

The rearrangement joins TRBV7-9 to TRBJ2-7; D ambiguous. Germline CDR1 reads SEHNR; CDR2 reads FQNEAQ (reference sequence). Deletions cut 1 base from V and 3 bases from J, with 4 bases between. The CDR3 contains 12 residues. The CDR3 nucleotides are TGTGCCAGCAGCTTAGTCATCTACGAGCAGTACTTC. It codes for CASSLVIYEQYF.

The chain recombines TRBV15 with TRBJ2-7, with a tentative D call TRBD2 (6 bases). The CDR3 runs to 19 residues. Germline loops: CDR1 LNHNV, CDR2 YYDKDF (reference sequence). V lost 0 bases and J 0 bases, leaving 21 bases between the germline ends. The chain's CDR3 is CATSRDLRPTRGNSYEQYF. The CDR3 DNA follows: TGTGCCACCAGCAGAGATCTACGCCCGACTAGGGGAAACTCCTACGAGCAGTACTTC.

The rearrangement links TRBV5-1 to TRBJ1-2, with a possible D match to TRBD1 (5 bases). CDR1 SGHRS and CDR2 YFSETQ come from the germline V gene. The CDR3 sequence is 14 residues long. The V end was cut by 0 bases, the J end by 7 bases, with 13 bases between. CDR3 region: CASSLERGSGGYTF. CDR3 nucleotide sequence: TGCGCCAGCAGCTTGGAAAGGGGTTCAGGTGGCTACACCTTC.

J is TRBJ1-2 and V is TRBV9; the match to TRBD1 covers 7 bases. The CDR3 totals 12 residues. V shed 0 bases and J 7 bases; nucleotides not matched to a gene: 0. Germline V gene sequence: CDR1 SGDLS, CDR2 YYNGEE. The CDR3 spells CASSVAGGGYTF. CDR3 sequence (DNA): TGTGCCAGCAGCGTAGCAGGGGGTGGCTACACCTTC.

This clone has just one count. The V gene is TRBV19, the J gene TRBJ2-5, with TRBD2 identical over 7 bases. The CDR3 has 15 residues. The ends lost 4 bases at V and 2 bases at J; junction bases unmatched: 7. From germline, CDR1 is LNHDA and CDR2 SQIVND (reference sequence). The DNA of the CDR3 is TGTGCCAGTAGTAGCCGACTAGCTTCACAAGAGACCCAGTACTTC. Residues: CASSSRLASQETQYF.